Listed below are T cell receptor beta chains from one sample, sequenced in a study of beta chain features in type 1 diabetes. TCRdb's table, derived via immunoSEQ multiplex PCR, lists solely in-frame clones and lacks some. In the table there are about 150,000 clones, nearly 50% of which are singletons. The sample comprised Tregs from blood. The receptors originated from a man aged 18 to 30 in good health. CDR3s include the opening cysteine and the closing phenylalanine or tryptophan. A D gene is named only where the DNA matches it firmly. A row's size may be missing; if present it is once, few, many or a size class.

TGTGCCATCAGTGAGTCTCCTCCCGGACAGGGGGGCTATGGCTACACCTTC	CAISESPPGQGGYGYTF	TRBV10-3	TRBJ1-2	17	few	TRBD1
TGTGCCAGCAGGGGACAGGGACATCAGCCCCAGCATTTT	CASRGQGHQPQHF	TRBV2	TRBJ1-5	13	NA	TRBD1
TGTGCCTGGAGTGCGCTCCGGGATTTTGCCTTT	CAWSALRDFAF	TRBV30	TRBJ1-1	11	NA	NA
TGTGCCAGCAGCGTATGGACAGAATTTCCAGATACGCAGTATTTT	CASSVWTEFPDTQYF	TRBV5-4	TRBJ2-3	15	NA	NA
TGCGCCAGCAGCTTGACAGGGCGCACAGATACGCAGTATTTT	CASSLTGRTDTQYF	TRBV5-1	TRBJ2-3	14	NA	NA
TGCGCCAGCAGCCAGCTGCTAGGGGATGGCTACACCTTC	CASSQLLGDGYTF	TRBV5-1	TRBJ1-2	13	NA	NA
TGCGCCAGCAGCCAAGATCGACTAGCGGGCTACAATGAGCAGTTCTTC	CASSQDRLAGYNEQFF	TRBV4-3	TRBJ2-1	16	NA	TRBD2
TGCAGCGTTGAGCGACAGGGATTAGGGACTGAAGCTTTCTTT	CSVERQGLGTEAFF	TRBV29-1	TRBJ1-1	14	NA	TRBD1
TGTGCCAGCAGCCCTCAGGGTATTCCGGGTGGCTACACCTTC	CASSPQGIPGGYTF	TRBV6-5	TRBJ1-2	14	NA	NA
TGTGCCAGCAGTTCAAACAGGGGGCGCGTTCCGTTTTTT	CASSSNRGRVPFF	TRBV28	TRBJ1-4	13	NA	TRBD1
TGTGCCAGCAGTGGACTAGCGGGGGGCTCTACAGATACGCAGTATTTT	CASSGLAGGSTDTQYF	TRBV28	TRBJ2-3	16	NA	TRBD2
TGTGCCAGCTCAAGGACAGGGGCCTCCAATGAAAAACTGTTTTTT	CASSRTGASNEKLFF	TRBV18	TRBJ1-4	15	NA	TRBD1
TGCAGTGCTACAGGGGAGGAGACCCAGTACTTC	CSATGEETQYF	TRBV20-1	TRBJ2-5	11	NA	NA
TGTGCCAGCAGCCTTTCGGGGGGGGTTGTTGACTACGAGCAGTACTTC	CASSLSGGVVDYEQYF	TRBV7-2	TRBJ2-7	16	NA	TRBD2
TGTGCCAGTGGAGATAGCGGGGGACGCACAGATACGCAGTATTTT	CASGDSGGRTDTQYF	TRBV28	TRBJ2-3	15	NA	TRBD2
TGCGCCAGCAGCTTCGGACAGACCTACGAGCAGTACTTC	CASSFGQTYEQYF	TRBV5-1	TRBJ2-7	13	NA	NA
TGCGCCAGCAGCGCGGACCGAGACAGGGGGCACAATGAGCAGTTCTTC	CASSADRDRGHNEQFF	TRBV5-1	TRBJ2-1	16	NA	TRBD1
TGTGCCAGCCAGATTATGGGCCCCTACGAGCAGTACTTC	CASQIMGPYEQYF	TRBV28	TRBJ2-7	13	NA	NA
TGTGCCAGCAGGGTCGGGGGATATGGCTACACCTTC	CASRVGGYGYTF	TRBV5-6	TRBJ1-2	12	NA	NA
TGTGCCAGCAGTGAAAGCCCCCCGTTCCAAACCGGGGAGCTGTTTTTT	CASSESPPFQTGELFF	TRBV2	TRBJ2-2	16	NA	NA
TGTGCCTGGAGCCAGAGGCCAGGGGAAGCGGCCTACGAGCAGTACTTC	CAWSQRPGEAAYEQYF	TRBV30	TRBJ2-7	16	NA	NA
TGTGCCAGCAGCCCCCGCGGGGGCACTGAAGCTTTCTTT	CASSPRGGTEAFF	TRBV7-2	TRBJ1-1	13	NA	NA
TGTGCCAGCAGCTTAGATATAGCGGGCGCGACGCAGTATTTT	CASSLDIAGATQYF	TRBV13	TRBJ2-3	14	few	TRBD2
TGTGCCAGCAGCTTAGGGGGACTACCCGCCTCCCGCACAGATACGCAGTATTTT	CASSLGGLPASRTDTQYF	TRBV7-9	TRBJ2-3	18	NA	TRBD2
TGTGCCAGCACCGAAAGGAGTCGCGGGAAGCCCCAGCATTTT	CASTERSRGKPQHF	TRBV6-1	TRBJ1-5	14	few	NA
TGTGCCAGTAGCGGGACAGGGTACGCCGGGGAGCTGTTTTTT	CASSGTGYAGELFF	TRBV19	TRBJ2-2	14	NA	TRBD1
TGTGCCAGCAGCCATCTAGGGGGGGGCTCCTACAATGAGCAGTTCTTC	CASSHLGGGSYNEQFF	TRBV7-2	TRBJ2-1	16	few	NA
TGTGCCAGCTCACCCCCCTACGGGGGGCGGACCGGGGAGCTGTTTTTT	CASSPPYGGRTGELFF	TRBV18	TRBJ2-2	16	NA	NA
TGTGCCAGCAGTGAAGACAGGGGGTATGATCTGGATATGTTGGAGCAGTACTTC	CASSEDRGYDLDMLEQYF	TRBV2	TRBJ2-7	18	NA	TRBD1
TGCGCCAGCAGCCAAGAAGTTTGGACTAGCGGGCCCTACAATGAGCAGTTCTTC	CASSQEVWTSGPYNEQFF	TRBV4-1	TRBJ2-1	18	once	TRBD2
TGTGCCAGCACCTTTAGCGGGAGTGGTGAGACCCAGTACTTC	CASTFSGSGETQYF	TRBV6-6	TRBJ2-5	14	few	TRBD2
TGTGCCAGCAGCCAAGATTGGAACAGGGGGAATGAAAAACTGTTTTTT	CASSQDWNRGNEKLFF	TRBV4-2	TRBJ1-4	16	NA	TRBD1
TGTGCCAGCATGTCAGGGGGCATGGGGGGCACTGAAGCTTTCTTT	CASMSGGMGGTEAFF	TRBV5-4	TRBJ1-1	15	NA	TRBD1
TGCGCCAGCAGAGATATAACTTCCTACGAGCAGTACTTC	CASRDITSYEQYF	TRBV5-1	TRBJ2-7	13	NA	NA
TGCGCCAGCACCGTAGGGACATGCCCATACTTC	CASTVGTCPYF	TRBV5-1	TRBJ2-7	11	NA	NA
TGTGCCAGCAGTTACACGAGGGCAACCTACGAGCAGTACTTC	CASSYTRATYEQYF	TRBV6-5	TRBJ2-7	14	NA	NA
TGTGCCAGTAGTATGTTACCTTTAGCGGGGGGCACAGATACGCAGTATTTT	CASSMLPLAGGTDTQYF	TRBV19	TRBJ2-3	17	NA	TRBD2
TGTGCCAGCAGATTCCTATACGGACAGGCAACTGGCTACACCTTC	CASRFLYGQATGYTF	TRBV21-1	TRBJ1-2	15	NA	NA
TGTGCCATCAGCCTAGGACAGCCCAATGAGCAGTTCTTC	CAISLGQPNEQFF	TRBV10-3	TRBJ2-1	13	few	NA
TGTGCCAGCAGCATCCAGGGGACTAACTATGGCTACACCTTC	CASSIQGTNYGYTF	TRBV5-6	TRBJ1-2	14	NA	NA
TGTGCCAGCAGCTTACAGGGGGACATCTCTCACGAGCAGTACTTC	CASSLQGDISHEQYF	TRBV7-2	TRBJ2-7	15	NA	TRBD1
TGCGCCAGCAGTGTCGGGGGTTTGGAGACCCAGTACTTC	CASSVGGLETQYF	TRBV10-2	TRBJ2-5	13	NA	NA
TGTGCCAGCAGCTTGACAGGGGCCTACGAGCAGTACTTC	CASSLTGAYEQYF	TRBV5-4	TRBJ2-7	13	NA	TRBD1
TGTGCCAGTAGAGAGACAGGGTGGAATGGCTACACCTTC	CASRETGWNGYTF	TRBV19	TRBJ1-2	13	NA	TRBD1
TGTGCCAGCAGGGATCCGGGACAAGGGGGAGAAAAACTGTTTTTT	CASRDPGQGGEKLFF	TRBV2	TRBJ1-4	15	NA	NA
TGTGCCAGCTCACCTATGGGACAGTTCACTGAAGCTTTCTTT	CASSPMGQFTEAFF	TRBV18	TRBJ1-1	14	few	TRBD1
TGTGCCAGCATTTTTCCGGGACAGGGGACAATTCTAGGATCGGAGACCCAGTACTTC	CASIFPGQGTILGSETQYF	TRBV11-3	TRBJ2-5	19	NA	TRBD1
TGTGCCAGCAACCGAGGCAGGCTAGCGTGGGCAGATACGCAGTATTTT	CASNRGRLAWADTQYF	TRBV9	TRBJ2-3	16	NA	NA
TGTGCCAGCAGGCCAATATTAGGAGATGGCTACACCTTC	CASRPILGDGYTF	TRBV7-9	TRBJ1-2	13	few	NA
TGTGCCAGCAGTAAACACAGCTCAACTAATGAAAAACTGTTTTTT	CASSKHSSTNEKLFF	TRBV6-5	TRBJ1-4	15	NA	NA